This paragraph reports one T cell receptor (beta chain). Its antigen is still unknown. Time point denoted: cycle 4 day 1 (C4D1), after 6 weeks of nivolumab. Autologous stem cell transplantation was followed by relapse in every patient, and brentuximab vedotin exposure varied. Magnetic negative selection purified CD4+ T cells from thawed PBMCs. Complete response, partial response or progressive disease was each patient's best response. This entry belongs to a study of PD-1 blockade in classical Hodgkin lymphoma. Clones were read by immunoSEQ multiplex PCR, and TCRdb kept only the in-frame ones, dropping some. The sample lists around 28,000 clones; about 81% were seen once. Whole-study findings and limits: A significant rise in TCR diversity by C4D1 was seen for CD4+ but not CD8+ cells. Baseline diversity in complete responders resembled that of newly diagnosed patients. Lower baseline TCR diversity was reported for newly diagnosed patients than for healthy donors.

This receptor was identified in a human donor with classical Hodgkin lymphoma. The source material was CD4+ T cells from blood, sampled before the fourth cycle of nivolumab.

As DNA, the CDR3 is TGTGCCAGCAGCTTGAAGGGGGCGGACACTGAAGCTTTCTTT. Its translation: CASSLKGADTEAFF. The rearrangement joins TRBV7-6 to TRBJ1-1; 7 bases align to TRBD1. The trim removed 3 bases at V and 3 bases at J, leaving 4 bases unmatched. The CDR3 contains 14 residues. Per the germline V gene, CDR1 is SGHVS and CDR2 is FNYEAQ.